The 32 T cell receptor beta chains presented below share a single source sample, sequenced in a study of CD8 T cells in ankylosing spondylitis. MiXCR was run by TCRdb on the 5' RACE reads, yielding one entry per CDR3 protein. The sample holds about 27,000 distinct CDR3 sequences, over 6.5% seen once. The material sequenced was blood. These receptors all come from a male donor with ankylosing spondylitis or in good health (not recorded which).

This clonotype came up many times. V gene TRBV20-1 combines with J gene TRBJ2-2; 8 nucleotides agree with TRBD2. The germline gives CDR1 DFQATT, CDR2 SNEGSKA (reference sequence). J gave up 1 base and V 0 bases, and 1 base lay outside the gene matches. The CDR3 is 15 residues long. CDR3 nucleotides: TGCAGTGCTAGAGACAGCGGGAGGAACACCGGGGAGCTGTTTTTT. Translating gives CSARDSGRNTGELFF.

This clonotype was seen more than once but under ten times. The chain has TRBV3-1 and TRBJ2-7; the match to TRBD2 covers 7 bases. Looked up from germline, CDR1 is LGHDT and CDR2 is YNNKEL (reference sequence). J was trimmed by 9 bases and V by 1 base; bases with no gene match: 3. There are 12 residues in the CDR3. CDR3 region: CASSQASGAQYV. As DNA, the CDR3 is TGTGCCAGCAGCCAAGCCAGCGGGGCGCAGTACGTC.

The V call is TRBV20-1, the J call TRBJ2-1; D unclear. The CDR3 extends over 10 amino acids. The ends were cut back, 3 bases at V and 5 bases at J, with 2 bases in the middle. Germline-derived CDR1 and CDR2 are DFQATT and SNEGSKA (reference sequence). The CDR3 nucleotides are TGCAGTGCTAGCCACAATGAGCAGTTCTTC. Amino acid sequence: CSASHNEQFF.

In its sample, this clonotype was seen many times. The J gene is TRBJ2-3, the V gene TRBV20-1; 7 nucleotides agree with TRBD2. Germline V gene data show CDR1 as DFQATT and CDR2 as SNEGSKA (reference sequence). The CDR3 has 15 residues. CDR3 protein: CTPLRSGVGADTQYF. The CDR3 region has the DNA TGCACCCCTCTTCGCAGCGGGGTAGGGGCAGATACGCAGTATTTT.

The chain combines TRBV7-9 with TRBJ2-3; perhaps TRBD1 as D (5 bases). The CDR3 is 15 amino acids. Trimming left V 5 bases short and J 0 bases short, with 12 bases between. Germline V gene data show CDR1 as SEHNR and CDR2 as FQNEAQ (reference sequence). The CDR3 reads CASSLWTQSTDTQYF. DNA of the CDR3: TGTGCCAGCAGCCTTTGGACACAAAGCACAGATACGCAGTATTTT.

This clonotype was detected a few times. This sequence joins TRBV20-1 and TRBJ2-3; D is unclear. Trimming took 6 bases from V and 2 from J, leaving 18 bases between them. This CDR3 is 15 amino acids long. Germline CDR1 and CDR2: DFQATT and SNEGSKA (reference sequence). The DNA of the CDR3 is TGCAGTGCGATACGTTCGAGTTACAACACAGATACGCAGTATTTT. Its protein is CSAIRSSYNTDTQYF.

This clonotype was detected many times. The CDR3 is CASSLSEDSNMNTEAFF. The CDR3 nucleotides read TGTGCCAGCAGTTTATCAGAGGACAGCAACATGAACACTGAAGCTTTCTTT. V and J are TRBV12-3 or TRBV12-4 and TRBJ1-1; tentatively, D is TRBD1 (6 bases). This CDR3 comprises 17 residues. The V end lost 2 bases, the J end lost 0 bases, and 16 bases lay between the germline ends.

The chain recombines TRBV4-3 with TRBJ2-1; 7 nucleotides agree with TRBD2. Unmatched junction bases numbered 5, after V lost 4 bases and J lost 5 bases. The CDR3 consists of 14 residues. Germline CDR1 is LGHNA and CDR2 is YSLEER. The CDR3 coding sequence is TGCGCCAGCAGCCGGATCCTAGCGGACAATGAGCAGTTCTTC. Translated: CASSRILADNEQFF.

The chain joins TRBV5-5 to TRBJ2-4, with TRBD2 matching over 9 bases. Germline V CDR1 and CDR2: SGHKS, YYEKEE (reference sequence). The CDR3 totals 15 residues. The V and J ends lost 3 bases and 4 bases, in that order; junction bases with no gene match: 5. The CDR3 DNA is TGTGCCAGCAGCTCAGTTAGCGGGGGTAAAAACATTCAGTACTTC. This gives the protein CASSSVSGGKNIQYF.

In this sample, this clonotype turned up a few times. CDR3 region: CATSERPNEQFF. The CDR3 coding sequence is TGTGCCACCAGTGAACGACCGAATGAGCAGTTCTTC. The gene calls are TRBV24-1 and TRBJ2-1; D remains unclear. This CDR3 is built from 12 residues. Trimming left V 4 bases short and J 7 bases short, with 7 bases between. The germline CDR1 and CDR2 sequences are KGHDR and SFDVKD.

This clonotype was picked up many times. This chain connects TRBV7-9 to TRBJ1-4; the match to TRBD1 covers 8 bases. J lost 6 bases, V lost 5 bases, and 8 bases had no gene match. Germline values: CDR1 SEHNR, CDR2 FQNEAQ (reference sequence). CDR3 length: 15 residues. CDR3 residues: CASSNNRGADEKLFF. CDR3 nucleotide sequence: TGTGCCAGCAGCAACAACAGGGGGGCGGATGAAAAACTGTTTTTT.

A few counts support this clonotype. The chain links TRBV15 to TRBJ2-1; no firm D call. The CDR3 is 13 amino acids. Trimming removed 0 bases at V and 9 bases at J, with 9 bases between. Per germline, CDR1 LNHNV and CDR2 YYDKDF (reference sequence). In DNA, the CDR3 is TGTGCCACCAGCAGAGAGAGAATTGGTGAGCAGTTCTTC. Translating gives CATSRERIGEQFF.

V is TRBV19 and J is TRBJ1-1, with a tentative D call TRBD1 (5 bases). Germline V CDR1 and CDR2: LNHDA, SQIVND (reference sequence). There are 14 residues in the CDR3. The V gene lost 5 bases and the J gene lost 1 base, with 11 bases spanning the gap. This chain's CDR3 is CASSGGTWNTEAFF. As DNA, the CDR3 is TGTGCCAGTAGTGGAGGGACCTGGAACACTGAAGCTTTCTTT.

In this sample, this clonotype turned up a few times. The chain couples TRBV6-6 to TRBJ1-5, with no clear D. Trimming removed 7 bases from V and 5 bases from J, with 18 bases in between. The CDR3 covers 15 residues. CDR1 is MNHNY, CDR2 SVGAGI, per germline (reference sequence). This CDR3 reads CASTLPGSKDQPQHF. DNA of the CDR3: TGTGCCAGCACCCTACCCGGCAGTAAGGATCAGCCCCAGCATTTT.

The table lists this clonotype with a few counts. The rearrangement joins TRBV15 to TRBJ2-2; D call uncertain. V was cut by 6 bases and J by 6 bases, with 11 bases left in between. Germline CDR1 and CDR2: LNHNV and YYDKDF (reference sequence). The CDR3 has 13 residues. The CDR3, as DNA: TGTGCCACCAGGGGTCCGCGAGCCGGGGAGCTGTTTTTT. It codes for CATRGPRAGELFF.

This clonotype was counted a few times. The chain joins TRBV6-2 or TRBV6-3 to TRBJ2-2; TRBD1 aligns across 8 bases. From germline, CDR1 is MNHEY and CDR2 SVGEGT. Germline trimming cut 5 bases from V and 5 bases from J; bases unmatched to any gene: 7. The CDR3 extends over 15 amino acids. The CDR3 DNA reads TGTGCCAGCAGTACCCGGACAGGGAGGACCGGGGAGCTGTTTTTT. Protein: CASSTRTGRTGELFF.

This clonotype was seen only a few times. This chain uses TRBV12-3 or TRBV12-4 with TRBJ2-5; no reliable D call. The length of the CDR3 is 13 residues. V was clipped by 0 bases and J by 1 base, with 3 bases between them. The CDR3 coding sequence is TGTGCCAGCAGTTTAGCTCTCCAAGAGACCCAGTACTTC. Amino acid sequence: CASSLALQETQYF.

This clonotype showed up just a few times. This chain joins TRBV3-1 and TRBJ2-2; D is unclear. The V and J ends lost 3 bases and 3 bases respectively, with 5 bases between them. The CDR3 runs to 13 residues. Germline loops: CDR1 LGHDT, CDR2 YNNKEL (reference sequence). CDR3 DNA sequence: TGTGCCAGCAGCCATACAGACACCGGGGAGCTGTTTTTT. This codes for CASSHTDTGELFF.

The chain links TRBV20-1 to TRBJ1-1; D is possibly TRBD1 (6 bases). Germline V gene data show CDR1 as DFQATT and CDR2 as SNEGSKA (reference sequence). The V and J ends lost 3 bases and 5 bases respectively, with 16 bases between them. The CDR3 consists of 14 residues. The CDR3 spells CSASSGTRRTEAFF. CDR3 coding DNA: TGCAGTGCTAGTTCCGGGACAAGGAGGACTGAAGCTTTCTTT.

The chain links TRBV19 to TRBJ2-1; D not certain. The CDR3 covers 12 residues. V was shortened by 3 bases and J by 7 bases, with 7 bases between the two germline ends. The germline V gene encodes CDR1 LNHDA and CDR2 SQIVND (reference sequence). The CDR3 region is CASSMAGNEQFF. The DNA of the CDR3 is TGTGCCAGTAGTATGGCCGGTAATGAGCAGTTCTTC.

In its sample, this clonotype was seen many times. CDR3 protein: CASRRDRAANEQFF. CDR3 nucleotide sequence: TGTGCCAGCAGACGGGACAGGGCCGCCAATGAGCAGTTCTTC. V is TRBV6-4 and J is TRBJ2-1; 9 nucleotides align to TRBD1. The V and J ends lost 6 bases and 6 bases, in that order; junction bases with no gene match: 6. This CDR3 is built from 14 residues. The germline V gene has CDR1 MRHNA and CDR2 SNTAGT.

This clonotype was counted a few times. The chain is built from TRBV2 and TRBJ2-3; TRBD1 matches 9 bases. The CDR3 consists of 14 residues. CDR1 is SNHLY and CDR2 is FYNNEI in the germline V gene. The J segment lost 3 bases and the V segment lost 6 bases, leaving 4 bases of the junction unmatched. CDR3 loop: CASSEDRGTDTQYF. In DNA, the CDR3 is TGTGCCAGCAGCGAGGACAGGGGAACAGATACGCAGTATTTT.

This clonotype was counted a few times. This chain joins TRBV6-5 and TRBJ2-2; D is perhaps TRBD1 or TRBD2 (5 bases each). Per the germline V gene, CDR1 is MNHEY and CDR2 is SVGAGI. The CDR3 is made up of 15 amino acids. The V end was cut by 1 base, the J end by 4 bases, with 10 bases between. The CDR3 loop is CASSYWGRTTGELFF. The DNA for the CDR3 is TGTGCCAGCAGTTACTGGGGACGAACCACCGGGGAGCTGTTTTTT.

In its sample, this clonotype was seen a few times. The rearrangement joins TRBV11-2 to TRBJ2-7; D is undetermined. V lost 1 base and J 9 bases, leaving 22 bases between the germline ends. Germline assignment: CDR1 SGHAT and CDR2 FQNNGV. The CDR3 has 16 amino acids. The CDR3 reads CASSLVFEYTPLGQYF. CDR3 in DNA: TGTGCCAGCAGCTTAGTTTTCGAGTATACCCCCCTGGGGCAGTACTTC.

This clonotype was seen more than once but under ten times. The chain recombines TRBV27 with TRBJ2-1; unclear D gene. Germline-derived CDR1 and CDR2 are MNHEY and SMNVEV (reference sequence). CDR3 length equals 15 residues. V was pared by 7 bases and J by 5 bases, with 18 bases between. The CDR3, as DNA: TGTGCCAGCATAACCCTCCGACCCAAAGACAATGAGCAGTTCTTC. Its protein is CASITLRPKDNEQFF.

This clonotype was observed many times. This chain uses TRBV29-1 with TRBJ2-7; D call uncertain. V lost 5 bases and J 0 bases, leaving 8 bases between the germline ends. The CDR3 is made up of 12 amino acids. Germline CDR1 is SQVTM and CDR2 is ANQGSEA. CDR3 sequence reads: CSVRSLSYEQYF. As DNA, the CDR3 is TGCAGCGTTCGGTCTCTCTCCTACGAGCAGTACTTC.

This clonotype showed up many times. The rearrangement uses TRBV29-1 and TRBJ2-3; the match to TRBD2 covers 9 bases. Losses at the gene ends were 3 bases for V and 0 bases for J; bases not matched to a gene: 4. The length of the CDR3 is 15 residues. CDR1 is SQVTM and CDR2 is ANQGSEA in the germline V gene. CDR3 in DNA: TGCAGCGTTGACCCTAGCGGGACAAGCACAGATACGCAGTATTTT. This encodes CSVDPSGTSTDTQYF.

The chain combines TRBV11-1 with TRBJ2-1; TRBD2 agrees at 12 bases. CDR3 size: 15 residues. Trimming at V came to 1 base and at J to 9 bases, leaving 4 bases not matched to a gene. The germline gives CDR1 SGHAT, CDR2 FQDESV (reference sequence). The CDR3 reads CASSLGLAGETEQFF. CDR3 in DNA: TGTGCCAGCAGCTTAGGACTAGCGGGAGAAACTGAGCAGTTCTTC. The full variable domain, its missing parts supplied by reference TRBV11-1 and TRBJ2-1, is EAEVAQSPRYKITEKSQAVAFWCDPISGHATLYWYRQILGQGPELLVQFQDESVVDDSQLPKDRFSAERLKGVDSTLKIQPAELGDSAMYLCASSLGLAGETEQFFGPGTRLTVL.

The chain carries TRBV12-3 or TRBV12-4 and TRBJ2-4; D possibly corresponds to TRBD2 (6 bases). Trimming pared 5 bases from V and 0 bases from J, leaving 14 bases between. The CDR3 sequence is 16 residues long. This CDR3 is CASSPHGRGAKNIQYF. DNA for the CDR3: TGTGCCAGCAGTCCCCATGGGCGGGGAGCCAAAAACATTCAGTACTTC.

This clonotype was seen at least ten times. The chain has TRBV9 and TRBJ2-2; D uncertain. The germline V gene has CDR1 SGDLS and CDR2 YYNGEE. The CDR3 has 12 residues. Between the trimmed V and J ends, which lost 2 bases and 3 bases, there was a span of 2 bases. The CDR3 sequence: CASSVDTGELFF. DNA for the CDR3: TGTGCCAGCAGCGTCGACACCGGGGAGCTGTTTTTT.

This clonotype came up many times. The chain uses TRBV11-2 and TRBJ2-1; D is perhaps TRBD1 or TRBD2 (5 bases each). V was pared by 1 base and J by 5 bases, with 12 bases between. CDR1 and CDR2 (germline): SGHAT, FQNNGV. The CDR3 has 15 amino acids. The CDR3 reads CASSLGGLGNNEQFF. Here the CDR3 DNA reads TGTGCCAGCAGCTTAGGGGGGTTGGGGAACAATGAGCAGTTCTTC.

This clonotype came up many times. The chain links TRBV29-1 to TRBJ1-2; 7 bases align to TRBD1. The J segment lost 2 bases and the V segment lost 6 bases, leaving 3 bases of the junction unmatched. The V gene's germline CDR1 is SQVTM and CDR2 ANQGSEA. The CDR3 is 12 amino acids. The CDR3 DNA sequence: TGCAGCGTGTGGGGACAGAACTATGGCTACACCTTC. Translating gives CSVWGQNYGYTF.